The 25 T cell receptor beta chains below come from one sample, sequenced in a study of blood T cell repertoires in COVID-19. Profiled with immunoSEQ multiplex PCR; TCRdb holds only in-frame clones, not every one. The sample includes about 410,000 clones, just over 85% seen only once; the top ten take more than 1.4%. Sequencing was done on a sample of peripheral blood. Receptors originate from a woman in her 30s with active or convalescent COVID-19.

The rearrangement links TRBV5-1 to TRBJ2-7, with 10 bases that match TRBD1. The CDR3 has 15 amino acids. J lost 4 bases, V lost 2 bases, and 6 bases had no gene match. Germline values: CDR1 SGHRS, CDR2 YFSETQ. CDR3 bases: TGCGCCAGCAGCTTCGTGACAGGGGGCTGGTACGAGCAGTACTTC. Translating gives CASSFVTGGWYEQYF.

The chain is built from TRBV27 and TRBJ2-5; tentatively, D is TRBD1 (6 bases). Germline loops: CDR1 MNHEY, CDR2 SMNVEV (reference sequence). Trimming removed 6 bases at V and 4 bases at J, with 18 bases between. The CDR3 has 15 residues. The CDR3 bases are TGTGCCAGCAGCCCCGGCAGGGGTCTGGGAGAGACCCAGTACTTC. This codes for CASSPGRGLGETQYF.

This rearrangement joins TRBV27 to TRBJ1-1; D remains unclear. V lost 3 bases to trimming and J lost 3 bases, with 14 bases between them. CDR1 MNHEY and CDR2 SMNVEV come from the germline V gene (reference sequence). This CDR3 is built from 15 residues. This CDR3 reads CASSFHSSPDTEAFF. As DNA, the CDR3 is TGTGCCAGCAGTTTCCACAGCTCCCCGGACACTGAAGCTTTCTTT.

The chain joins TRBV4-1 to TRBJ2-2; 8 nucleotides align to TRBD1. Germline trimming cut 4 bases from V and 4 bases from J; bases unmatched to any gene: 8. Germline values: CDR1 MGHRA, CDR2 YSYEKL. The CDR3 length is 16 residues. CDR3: CASSPAQGAFTGELFF. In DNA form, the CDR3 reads TGCGCCAGCAGCCCCGCCCAGGGGGCGTTCACCGGGGAGCTGTTTTTT.

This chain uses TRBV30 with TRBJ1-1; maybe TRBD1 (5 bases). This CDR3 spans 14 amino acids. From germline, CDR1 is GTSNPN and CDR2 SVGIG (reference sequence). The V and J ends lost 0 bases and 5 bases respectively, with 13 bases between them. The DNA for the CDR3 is TGTGCCTGGAGTGTAGGGCAGGGAGGGACTGAAGCTTTCTTT. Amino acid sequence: CAWSVGQGGTEAFF. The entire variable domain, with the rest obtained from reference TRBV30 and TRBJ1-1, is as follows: SQTIHQWPATLVQPVGSPLSLECTVEGTSNPNLYWYRQAAGRGLQLLFYSVGIGQISSEVPQNLSASRPQDRQFILSSKKLLLSDSGFYLCAWSVGQGGTEAFFGQGTRLTVV.

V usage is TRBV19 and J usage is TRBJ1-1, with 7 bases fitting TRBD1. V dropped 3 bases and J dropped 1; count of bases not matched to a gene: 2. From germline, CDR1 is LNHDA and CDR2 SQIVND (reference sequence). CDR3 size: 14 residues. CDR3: CASSMGQQNTEAFF. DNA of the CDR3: TGTGCCAGTAGTATGGGACAGCAGAACACTGAAGCTTTCTTT.

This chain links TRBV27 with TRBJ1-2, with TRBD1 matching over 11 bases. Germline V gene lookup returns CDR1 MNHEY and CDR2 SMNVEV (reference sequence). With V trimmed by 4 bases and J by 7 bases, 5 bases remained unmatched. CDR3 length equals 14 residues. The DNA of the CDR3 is TGTGCCAGCAGTTATGGACAGGGGGCGTTTGGCTACACCTTC. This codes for CASSYGQGAFGYTF.

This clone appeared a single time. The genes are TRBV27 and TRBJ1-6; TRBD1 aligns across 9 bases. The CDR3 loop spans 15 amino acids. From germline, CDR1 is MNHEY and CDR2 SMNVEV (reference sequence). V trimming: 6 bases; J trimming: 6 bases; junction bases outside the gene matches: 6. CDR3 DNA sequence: TGTGCCAGCAGAGATACGGACAGGGGTAATTCACCCCTCCACTTT. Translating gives CASRDTDRGNSPLHF.

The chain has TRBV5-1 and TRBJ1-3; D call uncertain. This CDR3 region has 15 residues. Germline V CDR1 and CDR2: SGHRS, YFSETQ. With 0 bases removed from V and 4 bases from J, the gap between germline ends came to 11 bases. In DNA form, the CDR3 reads TGCGCCAGCAGCTTGGTTAATGCGAAAGGAAACACCATATATTTT. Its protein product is CASSLVNAKGNTIYF.

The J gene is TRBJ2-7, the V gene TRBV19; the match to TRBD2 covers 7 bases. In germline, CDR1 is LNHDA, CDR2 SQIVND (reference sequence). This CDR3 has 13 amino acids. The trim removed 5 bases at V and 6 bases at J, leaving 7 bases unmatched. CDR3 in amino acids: CASSSGLVGEQYF. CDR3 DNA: TGTGCCAGTAGTTCCGGACTAGTCGGCGAGCAGTACTTC. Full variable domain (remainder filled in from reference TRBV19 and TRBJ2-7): DGGITQSPKYLFRKEGQNVTLSCEQNLNHDAMYWYRQDPGQGLRLIYYSQIVNDFQKGDIAEGYSVSREKKESFPLTVTSAQKNPTAFYLCASSSGLVGEQYFGPGTRLTVT.

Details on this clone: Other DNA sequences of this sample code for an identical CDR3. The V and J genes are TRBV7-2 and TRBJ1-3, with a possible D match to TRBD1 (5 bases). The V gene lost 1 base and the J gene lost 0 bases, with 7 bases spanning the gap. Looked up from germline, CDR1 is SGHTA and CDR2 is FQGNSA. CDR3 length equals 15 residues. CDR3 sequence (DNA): TGTGCCAGCAGCTTAGGTCAGGGCTCTGGAAACACCATATATTTT. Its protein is CASSLGQGSGNTIYF.

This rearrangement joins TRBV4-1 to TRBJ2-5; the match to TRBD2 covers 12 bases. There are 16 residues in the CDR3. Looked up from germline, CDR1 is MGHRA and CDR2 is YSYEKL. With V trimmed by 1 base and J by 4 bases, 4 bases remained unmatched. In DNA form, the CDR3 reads TGCGCCAGCAGCCAAGCTAGCGGGGGGGCCACAGAGACCCAGTACTTC. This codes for CASSQASGGATETQYF.

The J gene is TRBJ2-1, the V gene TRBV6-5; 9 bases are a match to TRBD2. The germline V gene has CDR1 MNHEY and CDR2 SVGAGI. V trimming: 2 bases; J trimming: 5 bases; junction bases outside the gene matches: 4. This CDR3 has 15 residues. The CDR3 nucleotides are TGTGCCAGCAGTTACGTCCTAGCGGGGAACAATGAGCAGTTCTTC. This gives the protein CASSYVLAGNNEQFF.

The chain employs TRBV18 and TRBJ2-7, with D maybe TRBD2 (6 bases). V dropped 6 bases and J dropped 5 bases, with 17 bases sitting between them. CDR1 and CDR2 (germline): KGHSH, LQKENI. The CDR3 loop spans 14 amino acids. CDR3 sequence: CASSAGGIADEQYF. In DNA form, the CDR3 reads TGTGCCAGCTCTGCTGGCGGGATCGCGGACGAGCAGTACTTC.

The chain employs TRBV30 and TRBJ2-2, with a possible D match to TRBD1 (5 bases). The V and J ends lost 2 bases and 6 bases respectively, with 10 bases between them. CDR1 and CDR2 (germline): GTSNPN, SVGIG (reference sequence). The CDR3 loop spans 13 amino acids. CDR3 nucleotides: TGTGCCTGGAGTCGACAGTCAGCCGGGGAGCTGTTTTTT. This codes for CAWSRQSAGELFF.

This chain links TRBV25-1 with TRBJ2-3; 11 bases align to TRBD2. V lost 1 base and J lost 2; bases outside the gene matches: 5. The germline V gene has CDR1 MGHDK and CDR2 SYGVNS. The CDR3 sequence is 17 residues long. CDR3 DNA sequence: TGTGCCAGCAGTGAATTGGGACTAGCGGATAACACAGATACGCAGTATTTT. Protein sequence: CASSELGLADNTDTQYF.

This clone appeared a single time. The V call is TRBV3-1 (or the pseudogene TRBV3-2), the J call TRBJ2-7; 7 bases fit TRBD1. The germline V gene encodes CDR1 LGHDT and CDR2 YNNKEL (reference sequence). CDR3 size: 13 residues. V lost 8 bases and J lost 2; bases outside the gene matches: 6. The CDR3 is CASGAQGAYEQYF. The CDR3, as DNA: TGTGCCAGCGGGGCCCAGGGGGCCTACGAGCAGTACTTC.

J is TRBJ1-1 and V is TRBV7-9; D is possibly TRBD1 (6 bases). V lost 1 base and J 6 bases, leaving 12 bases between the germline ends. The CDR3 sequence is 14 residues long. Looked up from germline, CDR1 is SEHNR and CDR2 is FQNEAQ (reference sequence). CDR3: CASSLVQGFAEAFF. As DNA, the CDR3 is TGTGCCAGCAGCTTAGTACAGGGTTTCGCTGAAGCTTTCTTT.

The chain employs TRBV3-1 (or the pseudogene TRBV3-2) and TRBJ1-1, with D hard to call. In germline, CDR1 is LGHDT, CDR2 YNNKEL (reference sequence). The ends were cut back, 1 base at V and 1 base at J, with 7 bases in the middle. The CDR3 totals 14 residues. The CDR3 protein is CASSQVAENTEAFF. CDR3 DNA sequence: TGTGCCAGCAGCCAAGTGGCGGAGAACACTGAAGCTTTCTTT.

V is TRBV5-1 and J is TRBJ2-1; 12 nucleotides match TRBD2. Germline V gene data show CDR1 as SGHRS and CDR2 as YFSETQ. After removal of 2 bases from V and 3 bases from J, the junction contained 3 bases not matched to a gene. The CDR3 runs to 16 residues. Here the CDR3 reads CASSLRTSGVYNEQFF. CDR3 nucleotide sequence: TGCGCCAGCAGCTTAAGGACTAGCGGGGTCTACAATGAGCAGTTCTTC.

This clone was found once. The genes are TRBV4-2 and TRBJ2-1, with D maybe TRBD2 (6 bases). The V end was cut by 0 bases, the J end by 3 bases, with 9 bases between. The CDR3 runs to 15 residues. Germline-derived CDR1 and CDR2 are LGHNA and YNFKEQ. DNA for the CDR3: TGTGCCAGCAGCCAAGAGGCTAGCGTCTACAATGAGCAGTTCTTC. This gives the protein CASSQEASVYNEQFF.

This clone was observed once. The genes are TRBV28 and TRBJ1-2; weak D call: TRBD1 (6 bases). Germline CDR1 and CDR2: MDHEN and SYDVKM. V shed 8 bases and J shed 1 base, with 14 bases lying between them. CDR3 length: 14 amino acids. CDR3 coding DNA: TGTGCCAGCTTGGGGGTACAGGGTAACTATGGCTACACCTTC. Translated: CASLGVQGNYGYTF.

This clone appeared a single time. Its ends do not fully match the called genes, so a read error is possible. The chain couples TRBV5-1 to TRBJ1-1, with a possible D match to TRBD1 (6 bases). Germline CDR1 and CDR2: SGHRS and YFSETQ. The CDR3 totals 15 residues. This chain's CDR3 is CASSLEAGVKTEAFF. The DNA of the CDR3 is TGCGCCAGCAGCTTGGAGGCAGGGGTGAAGACTGAAGCTTTCTTT. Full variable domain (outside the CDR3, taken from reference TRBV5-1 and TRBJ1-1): KAGVTQTPRYLIKTRGQQVTLSCSPISGHRSVSWYQQTPGQGLQFLFEYFSETQRNKGNFPGRFSGRQFSNSRSEMNVSTLELGDSALYLCASSLEAGVKTEAFFGQGTRLTVV.

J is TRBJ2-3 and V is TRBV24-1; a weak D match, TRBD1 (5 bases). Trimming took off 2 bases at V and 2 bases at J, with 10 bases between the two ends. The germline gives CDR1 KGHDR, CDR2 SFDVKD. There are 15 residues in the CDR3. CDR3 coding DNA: TGTGCCACCAGTGATTCCCGCAGGGTCACAGATACGCAGTATTTT. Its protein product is CATSDSRRVTDTQYF.

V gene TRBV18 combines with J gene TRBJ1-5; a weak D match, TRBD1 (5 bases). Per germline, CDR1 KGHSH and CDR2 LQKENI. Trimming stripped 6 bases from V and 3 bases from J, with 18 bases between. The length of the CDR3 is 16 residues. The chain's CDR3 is CASSRGRQHLNQPQHF. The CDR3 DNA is TGTGCCAGCTCCCGGGGGAGACAGCACCTCAATCAGCCCCAGCATTTT.